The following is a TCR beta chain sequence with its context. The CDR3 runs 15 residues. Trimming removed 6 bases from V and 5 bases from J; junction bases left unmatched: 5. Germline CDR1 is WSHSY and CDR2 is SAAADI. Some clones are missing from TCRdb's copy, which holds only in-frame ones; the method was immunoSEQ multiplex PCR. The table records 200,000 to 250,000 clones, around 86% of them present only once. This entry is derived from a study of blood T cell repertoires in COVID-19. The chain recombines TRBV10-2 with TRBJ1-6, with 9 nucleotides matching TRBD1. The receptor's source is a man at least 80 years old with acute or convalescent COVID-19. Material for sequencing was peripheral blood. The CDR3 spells CASRQGAGNNSPLHF. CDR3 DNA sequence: TGCGCCAGCAGACAGGGGGCAGGGAATAATTCACCCCTCCACTTT.